This T cell receptor beta chain appears in the sequencing data of a study of blood T cell repertoires in COVID-19 (dated by TCRdb to the early 2020s). Turning to the overall study: Collaborator samples came from the United States, Italy and Spain and covered acute and convalescent phases of COVID-19. Where HLA class I and class II types were available, the types were taken from metadata supplied by the sample provider, not from assay-based typing. The material from the prospective study consisted of cDNA or gDNA derived from T cells, B-cell-depleted T cells, or PBMCs. The samples were drawn from two sources: the first 160 participants of the ongoing ImmuneRACE study, and 950 to 1,500 subjects contributed by 6 global collaborators. Subjects who had been exposed to COVID-19, were actively infected with it, or had recovered from it provided the deeply sampled blood TCRbeta repertoires that made up the dataset. The repertoires were made available in a free public database intended to serve as a resource for research on the immune response to SARS-CoV-2. The sample metadata nearly always contained a de-identified subject ID, COVID-19 status, age in years and sex.

The collaborating institutions used their own protocols to collect whole blood in K2EDTA tubes. For TCRbeta analysis, collaborator samples were shipped as frozen whole blood, as isolated PBMCs, or as DNA extracted from either sample type. General findings and caveats noted by the study authors: Clinical and demographic metadata were provided uncurated, with the amount varying by source and participant.

TCRbeta CDR3 regions were amplified from genomic DNA by means of the immunoSEQ Assay, a bias-controlled multiplex PCR. In the paper's pipeline: Nucleated cell counts per sample were estimated from amplification of reference gene primers within the assay. To quantify the absolute abundance of each unique TCRbeta CDR3 rearrangement, sequence reads were collapsed and filtered. For each sample, productive Simpson clonality was calculated by taking the square root of Simpson's diversity index across productive rearrangements. The source is immuneACCESS, and TCRdb retained only in-frame sequences with V and J called. Part of the clones is not carried over; for the studies checked, unresolved V genes explain less than half of this, and the remainder is unexplained. That table furnishes V, J and clone size, whereas the DNA furnished D and trimming. This sample comprises 120,000 or so clones, 80% to 85% of them detected only once. Together, the top ten hold about 4% of the sample.

On this clone: Its antigen specificity is not known. Base qualities were left out, and no much larger clone turns up one base away.

The germline V and J ends show losses of 5 bases and 0 bases respectively, and no gene match explains 2 bases of the junction. CDR1 LNHDA and CDR2 SQIVND are derived from the germline V gene (reference sequence). Including the terminal cysteine and phenylalanine, the CDR3 comprises 15 residues. The sequence is cut down to CDR3 DNA, 45 bases in frame from base 1. The TCR comes from a woman aged 50 to 65 with acute or convalescent COVID-19. The source material was peripheral blood. The V and J segments used are TRBV19 and TRBJ1-5; TRBD1 matches 9 bases in the middle. The bases are TGTGCCAGTAGTTCACAGGGGGCTAGCAATCAGCCCCAGCATTTT. Translated, it gives CASSSQGASNQPQHF.